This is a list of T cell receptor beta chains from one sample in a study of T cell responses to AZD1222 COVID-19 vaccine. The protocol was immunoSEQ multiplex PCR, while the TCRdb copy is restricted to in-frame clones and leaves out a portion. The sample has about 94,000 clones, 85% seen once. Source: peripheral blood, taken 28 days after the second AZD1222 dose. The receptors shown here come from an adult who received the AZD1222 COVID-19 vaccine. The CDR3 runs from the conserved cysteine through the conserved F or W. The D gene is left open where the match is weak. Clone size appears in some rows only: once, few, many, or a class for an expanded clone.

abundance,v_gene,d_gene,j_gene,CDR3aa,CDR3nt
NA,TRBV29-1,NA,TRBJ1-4,CSVGEGREKLFF,TGCAGCGTTGGTGAGGGTAGGGAAAAACTGTTTTTT
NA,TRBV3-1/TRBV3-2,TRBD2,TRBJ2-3,CASSQDSGRPQYF,TGTGCCAGCAGCCAAGATAGCGGGAGGCCGCAGTATTTT
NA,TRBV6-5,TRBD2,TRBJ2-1,CASSYRLAGHNEQFF,TGTGCCAGCAGTTACCGACTAGCGGGCCACAATGAGCAGTTCTTC
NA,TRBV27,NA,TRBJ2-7,CASSVDRFYEQYF,TGTGCCAGCAGTGTCGACAGATTCTACGAGCAGTACTTC
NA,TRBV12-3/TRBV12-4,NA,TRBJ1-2,CASSFVGGYTF,TGTGCCAGCAGTTTTGTCGGAGGCTACACCTTC
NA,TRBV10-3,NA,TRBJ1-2,CAIGDVSYGYTF,TGTGCCATCGGCGATGTTTCCTATGGCTACACCTTC
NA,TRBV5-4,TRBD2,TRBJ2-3,CASSPGGRRTDTQYF,TGTGCCAGCAGCCCGGGAGGAAGGAGGACAGATACGCAGTATTTT
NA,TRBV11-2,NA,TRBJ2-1,CASSNRASAYEQFF,TGTGCCAGCAGCAACCGGGCTTCAGCCTATGAGCAGTTCTTC
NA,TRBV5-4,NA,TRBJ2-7,CASSGQGRVYYEQYF,TGTGCCAGCAGCGGGCAGGGCAGGGTTTACTACGAGCAGTACTTC
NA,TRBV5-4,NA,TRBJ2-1,CASSFAGNNEQFF,TGTGCCAGCAGCTTTGCCGGAAACAATGAGCAGTTCTTC
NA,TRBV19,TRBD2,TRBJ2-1,CASSGLANEQFF,TGTGCCAGTAGTGGACTAGCTAATGAGCAGTTCTTC
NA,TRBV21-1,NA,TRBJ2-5,CASSKGPDMVSQETQYF,TGTGCCAGCAGCAAAGGGCCCGATATGGTGTCGCAAGAGACCCAGTACTTC
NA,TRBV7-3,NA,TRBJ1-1,CASSTTMNTEAFF,TGTGCCAGCAGCACTACTATGAACACTGAAGCTTTCTTT
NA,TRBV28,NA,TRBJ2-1,CASSFPDSSSYNEQFF,TGTGCCAGCAGTTTCCCCGACAGCAGCTCCTACAATGAGCAGTTCTTC
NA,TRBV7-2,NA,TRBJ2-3,CASSQEFGGAAPQYF,TGTGCCAGCAGCCAAGAGTTTGGCGGCGCGGCACCGCAGTATTTT
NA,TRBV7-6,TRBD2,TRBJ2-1,CASSLRGSGGLPLEQFF,TGTGCCAGCAGCCTCCGAGGTAGCGGGGGGCTTCCCCTTGAGCAGTTCTTC
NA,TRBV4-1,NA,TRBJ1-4,CASSQDWEKLFF,TGCGCCAGCAGCCAAGATTGGGAAAAACTGTTTTTT
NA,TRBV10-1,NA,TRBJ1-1,CASSESGVPEAFF,TGCGCCAGCAGTGAGTCGGGGGTCCCTGAAGCTTTCTTT
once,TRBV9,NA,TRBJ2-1,CASGDAYNEQFF,TGTGCCAGCGGGGACGCCTACAATGAGCAGTTCTTC
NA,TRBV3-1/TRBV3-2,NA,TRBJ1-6,CASGGGGLDSPLHF,TGTGCCAGCGGGGGTGGGGGTCTTGATTCACCCCTCCACTTT
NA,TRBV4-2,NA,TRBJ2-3,CASSQRHGASTDTQYF,TGTGCCAGCAGCCAACGCCATGGGGCTAGCACAGATACGCAGTATTTT
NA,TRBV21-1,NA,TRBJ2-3,CASSRSAGGGTDTQYF,TGTGCCAGCAGCAGATCAGCGGGGGGAGGCACAGATACGCAGTATTTT
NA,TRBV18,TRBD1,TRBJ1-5,CASSPGQGANQPQHF,TGTGCCAGCTCACCGGGACAGGGGGCCAATCAGCCCCAGCATTTT
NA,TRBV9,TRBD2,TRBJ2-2,CASSVGVSGRAEGGELFF,TGTGCCAGCAGCGTAGGAGTTAGCGGGAGGGCCGAGGGCGGGGAGCTGTTTTTT
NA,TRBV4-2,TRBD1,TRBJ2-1,CASSQEGDRGYNEQFF,TGTGCCAGCAGCCAAGAAGGGGACAGGGGTTACAATGAGCAGTTCTTC
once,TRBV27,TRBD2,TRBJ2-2,CASRSSGRKELFF,TGTGCCAGCAGATCAAGCGGGAGAAAGGAGCTGTTTTTT
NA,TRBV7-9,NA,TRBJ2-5,CASSLGGRSETQYF,TGTGCCAGCAGCTTAGGCGGCAGGTCCGAGACCCAGTACTTC
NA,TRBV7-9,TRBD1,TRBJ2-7,CASSSPGQPYEQYF,TGTGCCAGCAGCTCCCCGGGACAGCCCTACGAGCAGTACTTC
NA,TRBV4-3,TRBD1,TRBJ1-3,CASSQFRTGRDTIYF,TGCGCCAGCAGCCAATTCCGGACAGGTCGAGACACCATATATTTT
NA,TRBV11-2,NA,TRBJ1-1,CASSAGPLGSTEAFF,TGTGCCAGCAGCGCCGGCCCCCTCGGGTCCACTGAAGCTTTCTTT
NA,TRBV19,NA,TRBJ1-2,CASNRANYNYGYTF,TGTGCCAGTAATAGGGCAAACTATAACTATGGCTACACCTTC
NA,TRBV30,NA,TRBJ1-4,CAWSSSGSEKLFF,TGTGCCTGGAGTTCTTCGGGGTCTGAAAAACTGTTTTTT
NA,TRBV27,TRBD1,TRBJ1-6,CASSLQTGVNSPLHF,TGTGCCAGCAGTTTACAGACAGGGGTTAATTCACCCCTCCACTTT
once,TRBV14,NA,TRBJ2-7,CASSSRDSRYEQYF,TGTGCCAGCAGCTCTCGGGACTCCAGATACGAGCAGTACTTC
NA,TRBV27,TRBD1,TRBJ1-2,CASSLSGTGAAHGYTF,TGTGCCAGCAGTTTATCAGGGACAGGGGCAGCGCATGGCTACACCTTC
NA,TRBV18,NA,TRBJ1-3,CASSPMRGGAGNTIYF,TGTGCCAGCTCACCTATGAGGGGAGGCGCTGGAAACACCATATATTTT
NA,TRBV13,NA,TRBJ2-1,CASSLEGGSYNEQFF,TGTGCCAGCAGCTTAGAAGGGGGATCCTACAATGAGCAGTTCTTC
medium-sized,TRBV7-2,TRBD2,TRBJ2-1,CATKGREFSYNEQFF,TGTGCCACGAAGGGGCGGGAGTTCTCCTACAATGAGCAGTTCTTC
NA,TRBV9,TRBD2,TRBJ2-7,CASSVGMGRESYEQYF,TGTGCCAGCAGCGTTGGGATGGGGCGGGAGTCCTACGAGCAGTACTTC
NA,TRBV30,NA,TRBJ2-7,CAWSVRVLYEQYF,TGTGCCTGGAGTGTACGGGTACTTTACGAGCAGTACTTC
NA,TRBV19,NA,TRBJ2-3,CASSLGGAGTDTQYF,TGTGCCAGTAGTTTGGGCGGGGCAGGCACAGATACGCAGTATTTT